Below are 20 T cell receptor beta chains sequenced from a single sample in a study of T cells after yellow fever vaccination. TCRdb reanalysed the 5' RACE reads using MiXCR and keeps one entry per CDR3 protein. The table lists about 330,000 distinct CDR3 sequences, roughly 4.3% of them singletons. The specimen was PBMCs, collected 5 days after the yellow fever booster vaccination. These receptors were collected from a man between 18 and 35 years old who received the YFV17D yellow fever vaccine.

The genes are TRBV20-1 and TRBJ1-1; D is perhaps TRBD1 (5 bases). There are 11 residues in the CDR3. CDR1 and CDR2 from the germline V gene are DFQATT and SNEGSKA (reference sequence). The ends were cut back, 6 bases at V and 10 bases at J, with 15 bases in the middle. The CDR3 region is CSAASGTGAFF. The CDR3 region has the DNA TGCAGTGCAGCATCCGGGACGGGAGCTTTCTTT.

The chain employs TRBV11-2 and TRBJ2-6, with D perhaps matching TRBD1 (6 bases). CDR1 and CDR2 (germline): SGHAT, FQNNGV. The CDR3 spans 17 residues. Trimming took off 2 bases at V and 0 bases at J, with 11 bases between the two ends. The CDR3 sequence is CASSLRDTNSGANVLTF. The CDR3 region has the DNA TGTGCCAGCAGCTTAAGGGACACCAACTCTGGGGCCAACGTCCTGACTTTC.

This clonotype occurred a few times. The chain links TRBV7-2 to TRBJ2-3, with D unresolved. The CDR3 consists of 15 residues. The germline V gene encodes CDR1 SGHTA and CDR2 FQGNSA. The germline V and J ends were trimmed by 4 bases and 0 bases, with 11 bases remaining between them. The CDR3 sequence is CASSSMTGSTDTQYF. The CDR3, as DNA: TGTGCCAGCAGCTCTATGACTGGGAGCACAGATACGCAGTATTTT.

This clonotype has a handful of counts. This chain uses TRBV12-3 or TRBV12-4 with TRBJ1-2; a weak D match, TRBD1 (5 bases). V was clipped by 0 bases and J by 3 bases, with 17 bases between them. This CDR3 spans 17 amino acids. This CDR3 is CASSLALGGEPYYGYTF. CDR3 sequence (DNA): TGTGCCAGCAGTTTAGCCCTCGGAGGGGAGCCGTACTATGGCTACACCTTC.

Only a few counts were recorded for this clonotype. The chain combines TRBV5-4 with TRBJ2-3, with D uncertain. The CDR3 is 17 residues long. V shed 2 bases and J shed 2 bases, with 18 bases lying between them. Germline V lookup: CDR1 SGHNT, CDR2 YYREEE (reference sequence). CDR3 bases: TGTGCCAGCAGCTTTGGGTTTTCTGGGTCGCCCACAGATACGCAGTATTTT. Protein sequence: CASSFGFSGSPTDTQYF.

The rearrangement uses TRBV20-1 and TRBJ2-3; D is uncertain. This CDR3 is 14 amino acids long. Trimming stripped 1 base from V and 0 bases from J, with 8 bases between. Germline CDR1 reads DFQATT; CDR2 reads SNEGSKA (reference sequence). CDR3 loop: CSARVVTSTDTQYF. Written as DNA, the CDR3 is TGCAGTGCTAGAGTGGTGACAAGCACAGATACGCAGTATTTT.

The chain employs TRBV20-1 and TRBJ2-5; D assignment may be TRBD1 or TRBD2 (5 bases each). Germline V gene data show CDR1 as DFQATT and CDR2 as SNEGSKA (reference sequence). The V gene lost 0 bases and the J gene lost 5 bases, with 10 bases spanning the gap. CDR3 length: 13 residues. CDR3 DNA: TGCAGTGCTAGAGATCAGGGCGGGGAGACCCAGTACTTC. Amino acid sequence: CSARDQGGETQYF.

The chain couples TRBV5-1 to TRBJ2-1; D not certain. The V gene lost 2 bases and the J gene lost 2 bases, with 11 bases spanning the gap. Germline V lookup: CDR1 SGHRS, CDR2 YFSETQ. The CDR3 sequence is 15 residues long. The CDR3 sequence: CASSFGAGAYNEQFF. The DNA for the CDR3 is TGCGCCAGCAGCTTCGGTGCTGGGGCCTACAATGAGCAGTTCTTC.

This clonotype appeared many times. This rearrangement joins TRBV6-2 or TRBV6-3 to TRBJ1-2, with 9 bases matching TRBD1. The CDR3 covers 16 residues. Germline-derived CDR1 and CDR2 are MNHEY and SVGEGT. V lost 2 bases and J lost 7; bases outside the gene matches: 11. This CDR3 reads CASSYRRGQGSRGYTF. The CDR3 DNA follows: TGTGCCAGCAGTTACAGACGGGGACAGGGATCGCGTGGCTACACCTTC.

This clonotype was found many times. This chain links TRBV6-5 with TRBJ2-5; the D is unclear. The CDR3 has 13 residues. The germline gives CDR1 MNHEY, CDR2 SVGAGI. The V end lost 3 bases, the J end lost 2 bases, and 7 bases lay between the germline ends. DNA of the CDR3: TGTGCCAGCAGTTATACTTCTCAAGAGACCCAGTACTTC. Amino acid sequence: CASSYTSQETQYF.

At least ten counts were recorded for this clonotype. J is TRBJ2-7 and V is TRBV18; TRBD1 agrees at 7 bases. J gave up 0 bases and V 4 bases, and 9 bases lay outside the gene matches. This CDR3 has 16 amino acids. Per the germline V gene, CDR1 is KGHSH and CDR2 is LQKENI. This chain's CDR3 is CASSQGTDLSSYEQYV. In nucleotides, the CDR3 is TGTGCCAGCTCACAAGGGACAGATCTTTCCTCCTACGAGCAGTACGTC.

The rearrangement uses TRBV20-1 and TRBJ2-7; the D gene is possibly TRBD1 (5 bases). The CDR3 sequence is 13 residues long. Trimming took 5 bases from V and 3 from J, leaving 14 bases between them. Looked up from germline, CDR1 is DFQATT and CDR2 is SNEGSKA (reference sequence). Here the CDR3 reads CSAGILGLYEQYF. The CDR3 DNA reads TGCAGTGCTGGAATCCTGGGGCTCTACGAGCAGTACTTC.

The chain employs TRBV9 and TRBJ2-6, with D unclear. CDR1 SGDLS and CDR2 YYNGEE come from the germline V gene. V was cut by 2 bases and J by 8 bases, with 5 bases left in between. The CDR3 contains 12 residues. CDR3 sequence: CASSVPTNVLTF. The CDR3 coding sequence is TGTGCCAGCAGCGTTCCGACCAACGTCCTGACTTTC.

This sequence joins TRBV5-1 and TRBJ2-1; no reliable D call. The V gene lost 2 bases and the J gene lost 4 bases, with 4 bases spanning the gap. The CDR3 has 12 amino acids. The germline CDR1 and CDR2 sequences are SGHRS and YFSETQ. CDR3 region: CASSFKYNEQFF. The CDR3 DNA reads TGCGCCAGCAGCTTTAAATACAATGAGCAGTTCTTC.

This clonotype was observed many times. The chain has TRBV30 and TRBJ2-3; 10 bases match TRBD2. The V gene's germline CDR1 is GTSNPN and CDR2 SVGIG (reference sequence). With 2 bases clipped from V and 3 bases from J, the junction kept 8 bases outside the gene matches. The CDR3 contains 16 residues. Here the CDR3 reads CAWSRGAGGLTDTQYF. CDR3 nucleotide sequence: TGTGCCTGGAGTCGAGGAGCGGGGGGGTTAACAGATACGCAGTATTTT. The variable domain in full, with the rest retrieved from reference TRBV30 and TRBJ2-3, is SQTIHQWPATLVQPVGSPLSLECTVEGTSNPNLYWYRQAAGRGLQLLFYSVGIGQISSEVPQNLSASRPQDRQFILSSKKLLLSDSGFYLCAWSRGAGGLTDTQYFGPGTRLTVL.

The rearrangement uses TRBV5-1 and TRBJ1-1, with unresolved D. Germline values: CDR1 SGHRS, CDR2 YFSETQ. Trimming shortened V by 3 bases and J by 0 bases, and 9 bases separated the two germline ends. The CDR3 loop spans 14 amino acids. This chain's CDR3 is CASSSAELNTEAFF. The CDR3 DNA sequence: TGCGCCAGCAGCTCGGCGGAGCTGAACACTGAAGCTTTCTTT.

The rearrangement uses TRBV12-5 and TRBJ2-7, with D unclear. The CDR3 loop spans 14 amino acids. The ends were cut back, 1 base at V and 2 bases at J, with 9 bases in the middle. Per germline, CDR1 LGHNT and CDR2 FRNRAP. This CDR3 reads CASGLGTGPYEQYF. The CDR3 coding sequence is TGTGCTAGTGGTTTGGGGACGGGCCCCTACGAGCAGTACTTC. The full variable domain, with the rest looked up from reference TRBV12-5 and TRBJ2-7, is DARVTQTPRHKVTEMGQEVTMRCQPILGHNTVFWYRQTMMQGLELLAYFRNRAPLDDSGMPKDRFSAEMPDATLATLKIQPSEPRDSAVYFCASGLGTGPYEQYFGPGTRLTVT.

This chain connects TRBV23-1 to TRBJ2-7; 8 bases are shared with TRBD1. TRBV23-1 is an ORF; its function is uncertain. This CDR3 is 13 amino acids long. Trimming removed 3 bases from V and 9 bases from J; junction bases left unmatched: 7. CDR3 sequence: CASSQGTGLVQYV. In DNA form, the CDR3 reads TGCGCCAGCAGTCAGGGGACAGGACTCGTGCAGTACGTC.

This clonotype was counted only a few times. The CDR3 region is CASSLVYRVITDTQYF. The DNA for the CDR3 is TGTGCCAGCAGCTTAGTTTATCGGGTAATTACAGATACGCAGTATTTT. The chain is built from TRBV7-9 and TRBJ2-3; no firm D call. Germline lookup yields CDR1 SEHNR and CDR2 FQNEAQ (reference sequence). This CDR3 is 16 amino acids long. Trimming took off 1 base at V and 3 bases at J, with 14 bases between the two ends. Based on the CDR3 plus reference TRBV7-9 and TRBJ2-3, the full variable domain is DTGVSQNPRHKITKRGQNVTFRCDPISEHNRLYWYRQTLGQGPEFLTYFQNEAQLEKSRLLSDRFSAERPKGSFSTLEIQRTEQGDSAMYLCASSLVYRVITDTQYFGPGTRLTVL.

This clonotype was recorded a few times. The chain employs TRBV7-9 and TRBJ1-2, with D tentatively TRBD1 (6 bases). CDR1 and CDR2 (germline): SEHNR, FQNEAQ (reference sequence). The CDR3 has 15 amino acids. Trimming cost V 5 bases and J 9 bases, with 22 bases left between them. DNA for the CDR3: TGTGCCAGCAGCCTCAGGGGCAGTACCGTTGTCAGCTACACCTTC. Protein product: CASSLRGSTVVSYTF.